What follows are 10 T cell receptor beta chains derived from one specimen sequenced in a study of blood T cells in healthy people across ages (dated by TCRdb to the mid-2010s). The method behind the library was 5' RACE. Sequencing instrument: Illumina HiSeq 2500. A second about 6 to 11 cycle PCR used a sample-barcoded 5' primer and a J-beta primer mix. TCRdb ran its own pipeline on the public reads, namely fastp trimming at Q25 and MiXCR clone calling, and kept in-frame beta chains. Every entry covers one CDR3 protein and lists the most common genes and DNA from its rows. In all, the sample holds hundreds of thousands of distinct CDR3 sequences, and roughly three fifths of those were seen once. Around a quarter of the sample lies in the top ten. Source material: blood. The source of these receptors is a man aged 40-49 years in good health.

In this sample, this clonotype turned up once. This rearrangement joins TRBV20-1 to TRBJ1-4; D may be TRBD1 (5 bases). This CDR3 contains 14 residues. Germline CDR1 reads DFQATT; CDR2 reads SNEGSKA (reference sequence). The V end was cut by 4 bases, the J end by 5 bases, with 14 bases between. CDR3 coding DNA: TGCAGTGCTAAGAGCCGGGACGGCAATGAAAAACTGTTTTTT. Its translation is CSAKSRDGNEKLFF.

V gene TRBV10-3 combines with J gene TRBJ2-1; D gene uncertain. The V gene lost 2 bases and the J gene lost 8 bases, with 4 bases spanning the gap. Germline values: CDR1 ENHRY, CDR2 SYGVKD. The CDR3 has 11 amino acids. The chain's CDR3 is CAISEAHEQFF. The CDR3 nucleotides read TGTGCCATCAGTGAGGCGCATGAGCAGTTCTTC.

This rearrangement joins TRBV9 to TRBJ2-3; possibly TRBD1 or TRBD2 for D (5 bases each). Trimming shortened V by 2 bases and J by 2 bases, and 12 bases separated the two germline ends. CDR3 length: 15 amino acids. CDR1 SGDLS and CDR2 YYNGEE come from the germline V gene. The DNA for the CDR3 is TGTGCCAGCAGCGTTGGGGGTGCGAACACAGATACGCAGTATTTT. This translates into CASSVGGANTDTQYF.

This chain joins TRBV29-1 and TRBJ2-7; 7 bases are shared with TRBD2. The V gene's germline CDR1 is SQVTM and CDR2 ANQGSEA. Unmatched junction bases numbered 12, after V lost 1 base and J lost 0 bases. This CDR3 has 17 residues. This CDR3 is CSVEALSAGAVSYEQYF. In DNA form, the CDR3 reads TGCAGCGTTGAAGCCCTATCGGCGGGAGCTGTCTCCTACGAGCAGTACTTC.

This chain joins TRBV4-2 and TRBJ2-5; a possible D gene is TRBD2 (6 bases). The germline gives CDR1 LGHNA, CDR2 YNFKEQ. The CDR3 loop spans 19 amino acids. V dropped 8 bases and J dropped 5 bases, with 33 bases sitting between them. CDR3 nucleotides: TGTGCCAGCGCCTCAAGAGGACGAGGGCCGGGGGAACCTGGGGAGACCCAGTACTTC. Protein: CASASRGRGPGEPGETQYF.

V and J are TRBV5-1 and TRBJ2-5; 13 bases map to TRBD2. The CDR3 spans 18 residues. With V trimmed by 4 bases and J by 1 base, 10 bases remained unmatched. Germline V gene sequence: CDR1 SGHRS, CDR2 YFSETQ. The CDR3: CASSNGLAGVPIQETQYF. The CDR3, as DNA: TGCGCCAGCAGCAACGGACTAGCGGGGGTCCCTATCCAAGAGACCCAGTACTTC.

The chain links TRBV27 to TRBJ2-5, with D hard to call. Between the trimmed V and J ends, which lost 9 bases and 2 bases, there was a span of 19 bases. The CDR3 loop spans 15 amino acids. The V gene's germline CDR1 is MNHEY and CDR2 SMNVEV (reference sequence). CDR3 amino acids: CASGPLRGQQETQYF. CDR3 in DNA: TGTGCCAGTGGCCCGCTTAGAGGTCAACAAGAGACCCAGTACTTC.

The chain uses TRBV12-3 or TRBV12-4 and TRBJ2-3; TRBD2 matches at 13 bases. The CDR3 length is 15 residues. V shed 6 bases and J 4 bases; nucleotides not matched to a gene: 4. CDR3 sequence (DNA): TGTGCCAGCAGGCGGACTAGCGGGAGCTCAGATACGCAGTATTTT. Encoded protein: CASRRTSGSSDTQYF.

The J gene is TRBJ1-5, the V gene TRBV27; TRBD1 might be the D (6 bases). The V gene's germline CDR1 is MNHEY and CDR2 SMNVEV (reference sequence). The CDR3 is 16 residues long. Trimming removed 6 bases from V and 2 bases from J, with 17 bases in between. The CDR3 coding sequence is TGTGCCAGCAGAAAGGCGGGGGGCGCTGGCAATCAGCCCCAGCATTTT. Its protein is CASRKAGGAGNQPQHF.

CDR3 protein: CSARDLQGYEQYF. The CDR3 nucleotides read TGCAGTGCTAGAGATCTACAGGGCTACGAGCAGTACTTC. The rearrangement links TRBV20-1 to TRBJ2-5; a weak D match, TRBD1 (6 bases). The J call may be in error: the DNA end matches TRBJ2-7 better. The CDR3 has 13 amino acids. Germline CDR1 is DFQATT and CDR2 is SNEGSKA (reference sequence).